A single T cell receptor (beta chain) is shown here with its context. The antigen is undetermined. From the 5' RACE reads, TCRdb called clonotypes with MiXCR, one entry per CDR3 protein. Here the sample spans about 190,000 distinct CDR3 sequences, 18% being singletons. The data belong to a study of T-cell memory formation after mild COVID-19. Study results and caveats: Memory cells collected pre-infection included some clones that later responded, suggesting cross-reactive memory joined.

Germline CDR1 is SGHTA and CDR2 is FQGNSA. The CDR3 is made up of 16 amino acids. V dropped 5 bases and J dropped 0; count of bases not matched to a gene: 5. The V gene is TRBV7-2, the J gene TRBJ2-3; 10 bases agree with TRBD2. Material for sequencing was PBMCs or a T cell subset sorted from them (not recorded which). This TCR was sampled from an adult woman who had mild COVID-19 (a few samples of this study predate the infection). Cell type and time point are not known. The CDR3, as DNA: TGTGCCAGCAGCCGTCCGGGACTAGCGAGCACAGATACGCAGTATTTT. Its protein is CASSRPGLASTDTQYF.